This T cell receptor beta chain is drawn from a study of circulating CD8 cells and anti-PD-1 response in melanoma. Study results and caveats: Generally, no replicate experiments were performed.

Four subsets defined by PD-1 and/or TIGIT were sorted from live CD3+CD8+TCRalphabeta+ cells. Each library started from approximately 14 ng of total RNA using the QIAseq Immune Repertoire TCR panel. One entry per CDR3 protein, called by TCRdb with MiXCR from the reads. Found here are over a thousand distinct CDR3 sequences, over 9.5% of them singletons; the top ten hold around 6.1%. This clonotype was detected a few times. The target antigen is unknown. There are 17 residues in the CDR3. Germline values: CDR1 DFQATT, CDR2 SNEGSKA (reference sequence). V was clipped by 2 bases and J by 1 base; unmatched bases: 11.

V and J are TRBV20-1 and TRBJ2-3, with 8 bases aligning to TRBD2. The sequence derives from a human donor with melanoma. The sequences come from CD8+ T cells from PBMCs, collected at baseline or after one month of anti-PD-1 therapy (not recorded which). The CDR3 loop is CSARPYRNSGGTDTQYF. In DNA form, the CDR3 reads TGCAGTGCTAGACCCTACAGAAATAGCGGGGGCACAGATACGCAGTATTTT.